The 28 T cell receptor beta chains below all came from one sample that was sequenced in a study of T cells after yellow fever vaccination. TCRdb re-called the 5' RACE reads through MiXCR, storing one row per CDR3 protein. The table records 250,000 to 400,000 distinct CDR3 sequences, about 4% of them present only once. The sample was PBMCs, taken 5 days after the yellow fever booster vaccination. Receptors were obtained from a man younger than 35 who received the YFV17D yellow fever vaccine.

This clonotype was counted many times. The chain's CDR3 is CASSQGVQETQYF. CDR3 coding DNA: TGTGCCAGCAGTCAGGGGGTGCAAGAGACCCAGTACTTC. The rearrangement links TRBV12-3 or TRBV12-4 to TRBJ2-5; 7 bases agree with TRBD1. The ends lost 5 bases at V and 2 bases at J; junction bases unmatched: 2. The CDR3 has 13 amino acids.

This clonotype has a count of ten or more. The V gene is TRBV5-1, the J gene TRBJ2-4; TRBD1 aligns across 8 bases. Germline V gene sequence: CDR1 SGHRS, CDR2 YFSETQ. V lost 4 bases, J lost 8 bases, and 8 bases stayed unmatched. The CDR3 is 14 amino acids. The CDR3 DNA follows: TGCGCCAGCAGCGTGGGACAGGCTCCGGACATTCAGTACTTC. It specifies CASSVGQAPDIQYF.

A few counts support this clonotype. The CDR3 spells CSARDSIRGSDTQYF. The CDR3, as DNA: TGCAGTGCTAGAGATTCTATCCGGGGGTCAGATACGCAGTATTTT. V and J are TRBV20-1 and TRBJ2-3, with D perhaps TRBD2 (6 bases). Deletions cut 0 bases from V and 4 bases from J, with 14 bases between. The CDR3 sequence is 15 residues long. From germline, CDR1 is DFQATT and CDR2 SNEGSKA (reference sequence).

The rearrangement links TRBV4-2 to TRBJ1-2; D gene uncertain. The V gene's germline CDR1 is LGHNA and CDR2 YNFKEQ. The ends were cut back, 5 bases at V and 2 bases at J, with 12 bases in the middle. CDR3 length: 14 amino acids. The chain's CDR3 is CASSSMGSNYGYTF. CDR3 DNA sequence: TGTGCCAGCAGCTCGATGGGCAGCAACTATGGCTACACCTTC.

CDR3 in DNA: TGCAGTGCTAGTCACAGGGGCGCTGAAGCTTTCTTT. It codes for CSASHRGAEAFF. The chain links TRBV20-1 to TRBJ1-1; 7 nucleotides line up with TRBD1. Germline assignment: CDR1 DFQATT and CDR2 SNEGSKA (reference sequence). After removal of 3 bases from V and 6 bases from J, the junction contained 4 bases not matched to a gene. The CDR3 length is 12 residues.

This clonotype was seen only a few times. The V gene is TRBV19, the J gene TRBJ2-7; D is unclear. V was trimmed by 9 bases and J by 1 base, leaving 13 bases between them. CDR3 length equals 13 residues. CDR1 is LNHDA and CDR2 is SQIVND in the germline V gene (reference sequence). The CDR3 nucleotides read TGTGCCAGCGCCAGGTCAGCTTCCTACGAGCAGTACTTC. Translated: CASARSASYEQYF. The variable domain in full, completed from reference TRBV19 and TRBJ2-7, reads DGGITQSPKYLFRKEGQNVTLSCEQNLNHDAMYWYRQDPGQGLRLIYYSQIVNDFQKGDIAEGYSVSREKKESFPLTVTSAQKNPTAFYLCASARSASYEQYFGPGTRLTVT.

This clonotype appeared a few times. Here the CDR3 DNA reads TGCGCCAGCAGCTTCCAGGGGGGGTTGGGGTACGAGCAGTACTTC. This encodes CASSFQGGLGYEQYF. The chain combines TRBV5-1 with TRBJ2-7, with D perhaps being TRBD1 or TRBD2 (7 bases each). Germline V gene sequence: CDR1 SGHRS, CDR2 YFSETQ. Deletions cut 2 bases from V and 4 bases from J, with 16 bases between. This CDR3 is built from 15 residues.

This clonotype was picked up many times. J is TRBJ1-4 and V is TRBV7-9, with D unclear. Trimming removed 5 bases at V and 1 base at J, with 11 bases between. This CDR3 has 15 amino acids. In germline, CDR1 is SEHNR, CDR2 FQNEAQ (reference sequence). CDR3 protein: CASSPRRETNEKLFF. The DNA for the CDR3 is TGTGCCAGCAGCCCAAGACGGGAAACTAATGAAAAACTGTTTTTT.

The CDR3 spells CATSDLSASGANVLTF. Here the CDR3 DNA reads TGTGCCACCAGTGATTTATCAGCTTCTGGGGCCAACGTCCTGACTTTC. This chain connects TRBV24-1 to TRBJ2-6; no clear D gene. The CDR3 sequence is 16 residues long. The germline V and J ends were trimmed by 1 base and 1 base, with 7 bases remaining between them. Germline V gene sequence: CDR1 KGHDR, CDR2 SFDVKD.

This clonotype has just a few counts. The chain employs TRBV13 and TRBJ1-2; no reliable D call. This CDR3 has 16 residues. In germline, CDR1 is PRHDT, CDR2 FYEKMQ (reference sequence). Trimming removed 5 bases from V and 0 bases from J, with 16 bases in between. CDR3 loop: CASSPAGPPSNYGYTF. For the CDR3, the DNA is TGTGCCAGCAGCCCGGCTGGCCCGCCATCTAACTATGGCTACACCTTC.

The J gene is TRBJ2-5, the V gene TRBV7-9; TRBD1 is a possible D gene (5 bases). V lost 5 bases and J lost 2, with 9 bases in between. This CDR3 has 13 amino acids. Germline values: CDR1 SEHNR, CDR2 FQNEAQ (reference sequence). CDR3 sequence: CASSRQPQETQYF. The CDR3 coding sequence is TGTGCCAGCAGCCGACAGCCTCAAGAGACCCAGTACTTC.

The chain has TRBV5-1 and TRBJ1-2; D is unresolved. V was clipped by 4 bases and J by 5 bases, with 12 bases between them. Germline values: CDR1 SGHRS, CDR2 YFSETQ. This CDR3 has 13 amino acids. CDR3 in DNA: TGCGCCAGCAGCCCCTTATCAGGTTATGGCTACACCTTC. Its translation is CASSPLSGYGYTF.

CDR3 nucleotides: TGTGCCAGCAGGGGGGGGGACTATGGCTACACCTTC. The encoded protein is CASRGGDYGYTF. V gene TRBV7-9 combines with J gene TRBJ1-2, with D perhaps TRBD1 (5 bases). CDR3 length: 12 amino acids. Germline V gene data show CDR1 as SEHNR and CDR2 as FQNEAQ (reference sequence). With 6 bases removed from V and 3 bases from J, the gap between germline ends came to 8 bases.

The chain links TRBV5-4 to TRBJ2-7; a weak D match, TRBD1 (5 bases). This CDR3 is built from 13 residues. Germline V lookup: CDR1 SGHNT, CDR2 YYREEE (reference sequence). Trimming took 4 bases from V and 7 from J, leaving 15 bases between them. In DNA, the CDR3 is TGTGCCAGCAGCACGGACACCCTTGGAGAGCAGTACTTC. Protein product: CASSTDTLGEQYF.

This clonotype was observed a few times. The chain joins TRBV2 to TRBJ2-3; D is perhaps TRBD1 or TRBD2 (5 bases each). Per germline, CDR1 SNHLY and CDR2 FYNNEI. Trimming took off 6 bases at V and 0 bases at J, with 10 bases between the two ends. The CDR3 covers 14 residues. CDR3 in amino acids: CASRSRESTDTQYF. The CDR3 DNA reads TGTGCCAGCAGGTCCAGGGAGAGCACAGATACGCAGTATTTT.

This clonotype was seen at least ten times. CDR3 in DNA: TGTGCCAGCACCATCCCCCCTCTCAACGAGCAGTACTTC. Its protein product is CASTIPPLNEQYF. This chain links TRBV6-1 with TRBJ2-7; D is ambiguous. V dropped 7 bases and J dropped 5 bases, with 15 bases sitting between them. From germline, CDR1 is MNHNS and CDR2 SASEGT. CDR3 size: 13 residues.

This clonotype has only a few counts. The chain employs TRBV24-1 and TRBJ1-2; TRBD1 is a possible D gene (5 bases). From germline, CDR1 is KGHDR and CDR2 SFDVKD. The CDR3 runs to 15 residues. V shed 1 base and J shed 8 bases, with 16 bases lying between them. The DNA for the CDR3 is TGTGCCACCAGTGATTTCGAGGGGCCAGTGGTGGGCTACACCTTC. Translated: CATSDFEGPVVGYTF.

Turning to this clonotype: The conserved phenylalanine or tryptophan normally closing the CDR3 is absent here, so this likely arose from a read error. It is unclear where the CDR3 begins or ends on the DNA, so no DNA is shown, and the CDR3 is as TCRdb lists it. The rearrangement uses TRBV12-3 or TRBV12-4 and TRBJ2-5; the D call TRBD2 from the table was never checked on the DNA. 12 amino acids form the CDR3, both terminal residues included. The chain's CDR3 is CASSLGATGPQI.

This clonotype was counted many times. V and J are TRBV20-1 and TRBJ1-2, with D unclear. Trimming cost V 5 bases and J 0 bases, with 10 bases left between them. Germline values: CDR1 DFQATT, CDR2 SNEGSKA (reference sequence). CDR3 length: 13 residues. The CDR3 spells CSALQPTNYGYTF. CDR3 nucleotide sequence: TGCAGTGCTCTACAGCCCACTAACTATGGCTACACCTTC.

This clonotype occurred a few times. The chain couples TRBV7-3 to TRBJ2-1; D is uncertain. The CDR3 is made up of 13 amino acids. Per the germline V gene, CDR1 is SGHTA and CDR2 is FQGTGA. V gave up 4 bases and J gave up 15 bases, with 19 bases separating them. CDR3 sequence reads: CASSSDQAGRPFF. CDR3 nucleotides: TGTGCCAGCAGCTCGGACCAGGCAGGTCGGCCGTTCTTC.

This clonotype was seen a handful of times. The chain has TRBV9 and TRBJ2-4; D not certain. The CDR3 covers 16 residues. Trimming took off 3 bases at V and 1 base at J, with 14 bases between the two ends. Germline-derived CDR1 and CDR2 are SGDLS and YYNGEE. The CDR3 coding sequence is TGTGCCAGCAGCGGGCCCGGGCCAGCCGCCAAAAACATTCAGTACTTC. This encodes CASSGPGPAAKNIQYF.

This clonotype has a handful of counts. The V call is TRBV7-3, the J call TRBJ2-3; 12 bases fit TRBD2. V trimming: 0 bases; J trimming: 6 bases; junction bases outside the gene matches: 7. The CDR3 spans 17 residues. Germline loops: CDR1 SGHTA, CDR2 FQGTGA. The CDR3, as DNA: TGTGCCAGCAGCTTAACGGCTAGCGGGGGGGCCCTGGATACGCAGTATTTT. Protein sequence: CASSLTASGGALDTQYF.

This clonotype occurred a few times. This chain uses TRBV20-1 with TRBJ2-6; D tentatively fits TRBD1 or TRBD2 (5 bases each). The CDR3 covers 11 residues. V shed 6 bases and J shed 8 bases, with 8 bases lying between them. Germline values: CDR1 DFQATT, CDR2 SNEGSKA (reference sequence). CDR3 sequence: CSAPGPNVLTF. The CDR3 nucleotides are TGCAGTGCCCCGGGACCCAACGTCCTGACTTTC.

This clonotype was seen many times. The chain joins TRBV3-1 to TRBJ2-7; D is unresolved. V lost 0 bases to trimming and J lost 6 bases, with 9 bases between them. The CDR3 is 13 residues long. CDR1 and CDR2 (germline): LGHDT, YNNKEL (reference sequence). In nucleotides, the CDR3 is TGTGCCAGCAGCCAAGAACTGTTGTTCGAGCAGTACTTC. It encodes CASSQELLFEQYF.

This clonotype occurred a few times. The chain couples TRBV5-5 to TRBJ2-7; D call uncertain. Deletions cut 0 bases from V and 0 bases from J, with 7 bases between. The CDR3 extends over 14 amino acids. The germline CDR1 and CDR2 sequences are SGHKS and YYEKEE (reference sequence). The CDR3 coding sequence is TGTGCCAGCAGCTTGGCGCCGAGCTCCTACGAGCAGTACTTC. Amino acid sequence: CASSLAPSSYEQYF.

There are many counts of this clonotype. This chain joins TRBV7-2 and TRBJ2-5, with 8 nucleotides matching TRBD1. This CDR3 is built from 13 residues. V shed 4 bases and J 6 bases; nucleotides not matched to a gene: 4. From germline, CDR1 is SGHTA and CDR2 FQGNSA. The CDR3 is CASSSDREKTQYF. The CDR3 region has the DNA TGTGCCAGCAGCTCGGACAGGGAGAAGACCCAGTACTTC.

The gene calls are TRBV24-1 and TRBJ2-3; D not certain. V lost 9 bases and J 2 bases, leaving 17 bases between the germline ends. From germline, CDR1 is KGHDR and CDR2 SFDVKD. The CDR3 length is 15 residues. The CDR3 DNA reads TGTGCCACCGGCGGCAGGCCACAGATCACAGATACGCAGTATTTT. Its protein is CATGGRPQITDTQYF.

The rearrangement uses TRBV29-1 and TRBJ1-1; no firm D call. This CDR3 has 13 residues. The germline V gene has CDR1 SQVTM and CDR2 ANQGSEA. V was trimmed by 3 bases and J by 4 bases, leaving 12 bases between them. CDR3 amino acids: CSVDRAVGTEAFF. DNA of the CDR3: TGCAGCGTTGATAGGGCTGTGGGCACTGAAGCTTTCTTT.